This T cell receptor delta chain was sequenced during a study of Vδ1+ human thymocytes. Whole-study results and caveats: Approximately 19% of thymic delta-chain sequences were Vdelta2, with few Vdelta3, unlike blood Vdelta1+ controls. Thymic TRG and TRD repertoires appeared highly polyclonal. Bulk repertoire data may be misinterpreted because of unexpected Vdelta2 sequences.

Thymocytes were sorted as CD3+ TCRVdelta1+ TCRVdelta2- after alphabeta T cell depletion. Extracted RNA was reverse transcribed into cDNA. Multiplex PCR used pooled V-gene forward primers and a constant-region reverse primer to amplify CDR3s. TCRdb redid clone calling on the multiplex PCR reads using CATT. The table has 23,000 or so delta-chain clones, around 32% seen once. V lost 5 bases and J lost 4; bases outside the gene matches: 15. In germline, CDR1 is TSWWSYY, CDR2 QGS. The CDR3 covers 17 residues. On this clone: The target antigen is unknown.

The receptor's source is a boy younger than two who had congenital heart surgery. The rearrangement joins TRDV1 to TRDJ1; 8 positions match TRDD3. Sequencing used Vdelta1+ gamma-delta thymocytes from the thymus. As for subset: FACS-sorted CD3+ TCRalphabeta- TCRVdelta1+ TCRVdelta2- thymocytes. CDR3 coding DNA: TGTGCTCTTGGGTTATTTTCCTTGCTGGGGGAATTCGATAAACTCATCTTT. Translation gives CALGLFSLLGEFDKLIF.